One and the same sample provided the 23 T cell receptor beta chains below, sequenced in a study of blood T cells in healthy people across ages. Using a J-beta primer mix together with a sample-barcoded 5' primer, a second PCR was run for roughly 7 to 12 cycles. One entry per CDR3 protein, called by TCRdb with MiXCR from the 5' RACE reads. The sample includes 600,000 to 900,000 distinct CDR3 sequences, about a quarter of them seen just once. These data were also reused for a study on T cells of mothers and their children.

The sequenced sample consisted of blood. The receptors originated from a boy aged 10-17 years in good health.

Notes on this clonotype: At one boundary the junction diverges from the germline segment, which might be a read error. The chain has TRBV7-2 and TRBJ2-5; D is unresolved. Per the germline V gene, CDR1 is SGHTA and CDR2 is FQGNSA. This CDR3 is 14 amino acids long. For the CDR3, the DNA is TGCGCCAGCAGCTTAGGCACCCTCCCCGAGACCCAGTACTTC. Residues: CASSLGTLPETQYF. The entire variable domain, with the rest obtained from reference TRBV7-2 and TRBJ2-5, is as follows: GAGVSQSPSNKVTEKGKDVELRCDPISGHTALYWYRQSLGQGLEFLIYFQGNSAPDKSGLPSDRFSAERTGGSVSTLTIQRTQQEDSAVYLCASSLGTLPETQYFGPGTRLLVL.

This clonotype was counted between two and nine times. The chain joins TRBV4-1 to TRBJ2-5; 11 bases line up with TRBD1. The J call is uncertain, as TRBJ2-7 better fits the DNA end. The germline V gene encodes CDR1 MGHRA and CDR2 YSYEKL. The CDR3 runs 17 residues. The CDR3 region is CASSQVPPGQGAYEQYF. As DNA, the CDR3 is TGCGCCAGCAGCCAGGTCCCTCCGGGACAGGGGGCCTACGAGCAGTACTTC.

The table lists this clonotype with a few counts. The CDR3 DNA sequence: TGTGCCAGCAGCTTTGGCTTTCGGCGGGGGAGTGACAATGAGCAGTTCTTC. Its protein product is CASSFGFRRGSDNEQFF. The genes are TRBV7-2 and TRBJ2-5; 7 bases agree with TRBD2. The DNA end favors TRBJ2-1, so the J call may be wrong. Germline V gene lookup returns CDR1 SGHTA and CDR2 FQGNSA. This CDR3 is 17 amino acids long.

This clonotype showed up many times. The chain employs TRBV10-2 and TRBJ2-5; the D call may be TRBD1 or TRBD2 (5 bases each). The ends were cut back, 2 bases at V and 4 bases at J, with 14 bases in the middle. Looked up from germline, CDR1 is WSHSY and CDR2 is SAAADI. This CDR3 has 15 amino acids. This chain's CDR3 is CASSEVPGPSETQYF. CDR3 bases: TGCGCCAGCAGTGAGGTGCCGGGACCTTCAGAGACCCAGTACTTC.

The chain is built from TRBV6-5 and TRBJ1-2; the match to TRBD1 covers 9 bases. J was trimmed by 7 bases and V by 4 bases; bases with no gene match: 4. This CDR3 spans 13 amino acids. CDR1 and CDR2 (germline): MNHEY, SVGAGI. CDR3 protein: CASSFTGGGGYTF. CDR3 bases: TGTGCCAGCAGTTTTACAGGGGGCGGTGGCTACACCTTC.

This clonotype has more than one count but fewer than ten. This rearrangement joins TRBV10-2 to TRBJ2-7; D call uncertain. Germline loops: CDR1 WSHSY, CDR2 SAAADI. Trimming cost V 0 bases and J 1 base, with 7 bases left between them. The CDR3 has 14 amino acids. The CDR3 is CASSESYTSYEQYF. The CDR3 DNA reads as TGCGCCAGCAGTGAGTCTTACACATCCTACGAGCAGTACTTC.

This clonotype was seen a single time. V is TRBV6-1 and J is TRBJ2-5; 12 bases line up with TRBD2. Per germline, CDR1 MNHNS and CDR2 SASEGT. J lost 5 bases, V lost 6 bases, and 13 bases had no gene match. The length of the CDR3 is 17 residues. CDR3 coding DNA: TGTGCCAGCAGGGTCACTAGCGGGGGGTCTCTTCCGGAGACCCAGTACTTC. It specifies CASRVTSGGSLPETQYF.

This clonotype was recorded many times. An end of the junction differs from the germline gene, which may be a read error. The rearrangement uses TRBV7-2 and TRBJ2-5; 11 bases agree with TRBD2. From germline, CDR1 is SGHTA and CDR2 FQGNSA. The length of the CDR3 is 14 residues. In DNA form, the CDR3 reads TGTGCCAGCAGTTTAGCGGGGGGGCGAGAGACCCAGTACTTC. Its translation is CASSLAGGRETQYF.

The rearrangement joins TRBV27 to TRBJ2-3; D remains ambiguous. The germline V gene has CDR1 MNHEY and CDR2 SMNVEV (reference sequence). Trimming took 5 bases from V and 0 from J, leaving 15 bases between them. The CDR3 length is 16 residues. Here the CDR3 DNA reads TGTGCCAGCAGTCCTATCTCAGCGACTAGCACAGATACGCAGTATTTT. It encodes CASSPISATSTDTQYF.

This clonotype was seen only a few times. The V call is TRBV6-6, the J call TRBJ1-4; tentatively, D is TRBD1 (6 bases). The CDR3 loop spans 15 amino acids. Germline V gives CDR1 MNHNY, CDR2 SVGAGI (reference sequence). Trimming cost V 0 bases and J 8 bases, with 13 bases left between them. CDR3 sequence (DNA): TGTGCCAGCAGTTACTCAGGGGGGGGTAGGGAAAAACTGTTTTTT. Residues: CASSYSGGGREKLFF.

The chain combines TRBV29-1 with TRBJ2-5; a possible D gene is TRBD2 (6 bases). The end of the DNA fits TRBJ2-1 better, so the J call may be wrong. This CDR3 has 13 residues. The germline V gene has CDR1 SQVTM and CDR2 ANQGSEA. CDR3 amino acids: CSGYTRGPNEQFF. The CDR3 DNA is TGCAGCGGTTACACGCGGGGTCCCAATGAGCAGTTCTTC.

V is TRBV5-1 and J is TRBJ2-7, with D perhaps matching TRBD2 (5 bases). The length of the CDR3 is 14 residues. The V gene lost 1 base and the J gene lost 4 bases, with 12 bases spanning the gap. Germline values: CDR1 SGHRS, CDR2 YFSETQ. CDR3 nucleotides: TGCGCCAGCAGCTTGAACCTAGCAAAATACGAGCAGTACTTC. Translation gives CASSLNLAKYEQYF.

The rearrangement links TRBV5-1 to TRBJ2-4; D may be TRBD2 (5 bases). Deletions cut 7 bases from V and 1 base from J, with 15 bases between. The CDR3 spans 15 residues. Germline CDR1 SGHRS, CDR2 YFSETQ. The CDR3 DNA reads TGCGCCAGCCGGGAAGGCGGTGCGGCCAAAAACATTCAGTACTTC. Protein product: CASREGGAAKNIQYF.

This clonotype was counted between two and nine times. This chain connects TRBV9 to TRBJ2-5; 8 bases agree with TRBD1. The DNA end is a closer match to TRBJ2-7, so the J assignment may be wrong. CDR1 and CDR2 from the germline V gene are SGDLS and YYNGEE. The CDR3 consists of 14 residues. The CDR3 DNA follows: TGTGCCAGCAGCGCTTCGGACAGGGTCTACGAGCAGTACTTC. It is translated as CASSASDRVYEQYF.

This clonotype was picked up a small number of times. The genes are TRBV12-3 or TRBV12-4 and TRBJ1-6; possibly TRBD1 for D (5 bases). CDR3 size: 14 residues. Trimming took 4 bases from V and 13 from J, leaving 17 bases between them. The CDR3 nucleotides are TGTGCCAGCAGTTCGGGACGGCCGGGGACTCCCCTCCACTTT. It is translated as CASSSGRPGTPLHF.

The genes are TRBV4-1 and TRBJ2-1, with D unresolved. The DNA end lines up better with TRBJ2-7; the J call may be wrong. The CDR3 has 14 amino acids. Looked up from germline, CDR1 is MGHRA and CDR2 is YSYEKL. CDR3 DNA: TGCGCCAGCAACCGCCGGCCGGGTTCCTACGAGCAGTACTTC. It codes for CASNRRPGSYEQYF.

The V and J genes are TRBV12-3 or TRBV12-4 and TRBJ2-1; D ambiguous. V was pared by 1 base and J by 10 bases, with 5 bases between. The CDR3 is 11 amino acids. CDR3 nucleotides: TGTGCCAGCAGTTTAGTCGAAGAGCAGTTCTTC. Translated, it gives CASSLVEEQFF.

This clonotype occurred many times. Mismatch with germline at one junction end may stem from a read error. This chain joins TRBV12-3 or TRBV12-4 and TRBJ2-1; no firm D call. This CDR3 spans 14 amino acids. The DNA of the CDR3 is TGCGCCAGCAGCCTAACAAGCTCCTACAATGAGCAGTTCTTC. Protein sequence: CASSLTSSYNEQFF.

The rearrangement uses TRBV5-1 and TRBJ2-2; D is possibly TRBD1 (6 bases). Germline values: CDR1 SGHRS, CDR2 YFSETQ. The CDR3 extends over 15 amino acids. Between the trimmed V and J ends, which lost 2 bases and 6 bases, there was a span of 14 bases. The DNA of the CDR3 is TGCGCCAGCAGCTTCACAGGGATGGAGTCCGGGGAGCTGTTTTTT. It specifies CASSFTGMESGELFF.

This clonotype has only one observation. The chain couples TRBV7-8 to TRBJ2-6, with 10 bases that match TRBD1. V shed 4 bases, J shed 1 base, and the junction held 1 base outside the gene matches. Germline V lookup: CDR1 SGHVS, CDR2 FQNEAQ. The CDR3 sequence is 16 residues long. CDR3 sequence: CASSWDRGSGANVLTF. The CDR3 bases are TGTGCCAGCAGCTGGGACAGGGGTTCTGGGGCCAACGTCCTGACTTTC.

This clonotype was seen a handful of times. V and J are TRBV7-9 and TRBJ2-6, with D perhaps matching TRBD2 (6 bases). This CDR3 is built from 16 residues. The germline CDR1 and CDR2 sequences are SEHNR and FQNEAQ (reference sequence). The ends were cut back, 3 bases at V and 4 bases at J, with 13 bases in the middle. CDR3 in amino acids: CASSFGGYSGANVLTF. DNA for the CDR3: TGTGCCAGCAGCTTTGGGGGGTACTCCGGGGCCAACGTCCTGACTTTC.

Concerning this clonotype: Its ends do not fully match the called genes, so a read error is possible. This rearrangement joins TRBV4-1 to TRBJ1-1, with no clear D. This CDR3 has 13 amino acids. Germline V gives CDR1 MGHRA, CDR2 YSYEKL. CDR3 in amino acids: CASSQGGLAEPFF. The CDR3 DNA follows: TGCGCCAGCAGCCAGGGAGGTTTGGCTGAACCTTTCTTT.

This chain uses TRBV10-3 with TRBJ2-6; perhaps TRBD1 as D (5 bases). The CDR3 totals 13 residues. Germline V lookup: CDR1 ENHRY, CDR2 SYGVKD. V gave up 10 bases and J gave up 2 bases, with 9 bases separating them. CDR3 loop: CASKGAGANVLTF. In DNA form, the CDR3 reads TGTGCCAGCAAAGGGGCTGGGGCCAACGTCCTGACTTTC.